This TCR beta chain was identified in a study of identical twins. With regard to this clonotype: Its antigen remains unknown.

Study-wide results and caveats: Twins shared out-of-frame alpha sequences with excess low generation probability.

The V end was cut by 4 bases, the J end by 3 bases, with 16 bases between. The CDR3 length is 15 residues. CDR1 and CDR2 (germline): PRHDT, FYEKMQ (reference sequence). TCRdb recomputed calls from the 5' RACE reads with MiXCR, one row per CDR3 protein. There are 400,000 to 650,000 distinct CDR3 sequences in the sample; around 20% occur only once, and around 0.91% lies in the top ten. These data were also reused for a study on T cells expressing NK-cell markers.

Sequenced sample: CD4+ T cells sorted from blood. This receptor was obtained from a woman younger than 30 in good health. The chain carries TRBV13 and TRBJ2-7; D might be TRBD1 or TRBD2, each matching 5 bases. For the CDR3, the DNA is TGTGCCAGCAGCTATAACCGGGGCCTAAGCTACGAGCAGTACTTC. It specifies CASSYNRGLSYEQYF.